The next 8 T cell receptor beta chains were all read from a single sample in a study of blood T cell repertoires in COVID-19. Assay: immunoSEQ multiplex PCR; the TCRdb copy retains only in-frame clones and omits some. The sample carries about 180,000 clones, 80% to 90% recorded once. Sample: peripheral blood. The receptors were sampled from a human donor with active or convalescent COVID-19. The donor label of this sample is uncertain.

The chain has TRBV9 and TRBJ1-5; D remains unclear. CDR1 and CDR2 from the germline V gene are SGDLS and YYNGEE. Deletions cut 0 bases from V and 7 bases from J, with 11 bases between. The CDR3 contains 14 residues. Written as DNA, the CDR3 is TGTGCCAGCAGCGTAGGAACCTCCGGGCAGCCCCAGCATTTT. Amino acid sequence: CASSVGTSGQPQHF. Variable domain in full (rest from reference TRBV9 and TRBJ1-5): DSGVTQTPKHLITATGQRVTLRCSPRSGDLSVYWYQQSLDQGLQFLIQYYNGEERAKGNILERFSAQQFPDLHSELNLSSLELGDSALYFCASSVGTSGQPQHFGDGTRLSIL.

The rearrangement links TRBV4-3 to TRBJ2-5, with 11 bases that match TRBD2. The CDR3 has 16 amino acids. Trimming took 2 bases from V and 5 from J; bases not matched to a gene: 7. Germline V gives CDR1 LGHNA, CDR2 YSLEER. CDR3 residues: CASSQSLAGGRETQYF. The DNA for the CDR3 is TGCGCCAGCAGCCAATCCCTAGCGGGGGGCAGGGAGACCCAGTACTTC.

V usage is TRBV29-1 and J usage is TRBJ2-5, with a tentative D call TRBD2 (5 bases). V was trimmed by 0 bases and J by 2 bases, leaving 13 bases between them. Per the germline V gene, CDR1 is SQVTM and CDR2 is ANQGSEA. This CDR3 contains 15 residues. In nucleotides, the CDR3 is TGCAGCGTTGAAGATTCTCGGGAAGCGCAAGAGACCCAGTACTTC. The encoded protein is CSVEDSREAQETQYF.

This rearrangement joins TRBV29-1 to TRBJ1-1; D might be TRBD1 (5 bases). Germline CDR1 and CDR2: SQVTM and ANQGSEA. Trimming pared 3 bases from V and 7 bases from J, leaving 12 bases between. The CDR3 is 12 amino acids. The DNA for the CDR3 is TGCAGCGTTGATCGGGGGATTAGTGAAGCTTTCTTT. Protein sequence: CSVDRGISEAFF.

The chain links TRBV19 to TRBJ1-1, with D perhaps matching TRBD1 (6 bases). CDR1 and CDR2 from the germline V gene are LNHDA and SQIVND (reference sequence). This CDR3 has 15 residues. V lost 1 base and J 4 bases, leaving 13 bases between the germline ends. The CDR3 nucleotides are TGTGCCAGTAGTATAGGTGTACAGGGCGGCACTGAAGCTTTCTTT. As protein: CASSIGVQGGTEAFF.

In nucleotides, the CDR3 is TGTGCCACCGGCGGCGGCGAAACCTACAATGAGCAGTTCTTC. As protein: CATGGGETYNEQFF. V usage is TRBV24-1 and J usage is TRBJ2-1; D is undetermined. Germline V lookup: CDR1 KGHDR, CDR2 SFDVKD. There are 14 residues in the CDR3. Trimming left V 9 bases short and J 2 bases short, with 13 bases between.

CDR3 region: CASSLHTDAGELFF. The CDR3 DNA reads as TGCGCCAGCAGCTTACACACAGACGCCGGGGAGCTGTTTTTT. V and J are TRBV5-1 and TRBJ2-2, with D unresolved. The CDR3 extends over 14 amino acids. V gave up 2 bases and J gave up 6 bases, with 11 bases separating them. CDR1 and CDR2 from the germline V gene are SGHRS and YFSETQ.

This clone has only one observation. The chain recombines TRBV28 with TRBJ2-7, with 12 nucleotides matching TRBD2. Germline V CDR1 and CDR2: MDHEN, SYDVKM. The junction had 6 bases not matched to a gene; V was cut back by 7 bases and J by 5 bases. This CDR3 is built from 14 residues. Here the CDR3 DNA reads TGTGCCAGCATTCCTAGCGGGAGGGGGCACGAGCAGTACTTC. This codes for CASIPSGRGHEQYF.